The TCR beta chain described here comes from a study of blood T cell repertoires in COVID-19. A remark on this clone: Sequence at one end of the junction differs from germline and may be a read error.

Some clones are missing from TCRdb's copy, which holds only in-frame ones; the method was immunoSEQ multiplex PCR. The sample has about 160,000 clones; 70% to 90% are singletons. The material sequenced was peripheral blood. The receptor's source is a woman aged 45-65 years with COVID-19, enrolled during active disease.

The CDR3, as DNA: TGTGCTAGCAGCTTAGAGACAGCGGGGAAAGAGACCCAGTACTTC. It is translated as CASSLETAGKETQYF. The genes are TRBV7-7 and TRBJ2-5; 7 bases map to TRBD2. CDR1 is SSHAT, CDR2 FNYEAQ, per germline (reference sequence). This CDR3 spans 15 amino acids.